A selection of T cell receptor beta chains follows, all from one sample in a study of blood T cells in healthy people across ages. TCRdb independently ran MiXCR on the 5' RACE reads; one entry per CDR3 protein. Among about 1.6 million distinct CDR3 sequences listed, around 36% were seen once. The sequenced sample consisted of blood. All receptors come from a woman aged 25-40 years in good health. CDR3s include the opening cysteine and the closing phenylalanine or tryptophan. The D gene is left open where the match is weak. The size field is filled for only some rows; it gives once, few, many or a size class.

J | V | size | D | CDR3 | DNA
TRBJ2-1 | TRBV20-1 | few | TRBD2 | CSARRPSGNEQFF | TGCAGTGCTAGAAGGCCTAGCGGTAATGAGCAGTTCTTC
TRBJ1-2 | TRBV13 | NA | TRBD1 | CASSLGGRGNYGYTF | TGTGCCAGCAGCTTAGGGGGCAGGGGGAACTATGGCTACACCTTC
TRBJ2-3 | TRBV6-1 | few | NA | CASRTVPTDTQYF | TGTGCCAGCAGGACAGTCCCCACAGATACGCAGTATTTT
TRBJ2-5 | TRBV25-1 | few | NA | CASTRRVGETQYF | TGTGCCAGTACTCGGAGGGTTGGAGAGACCCAGTACTTC
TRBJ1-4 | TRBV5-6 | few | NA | CASSLADGEKLFF | TGTGCCAGCAGCTTGGCGGACGGGGAAAAACTGTTTTTT
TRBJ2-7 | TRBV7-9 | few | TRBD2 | CASSSALLAGDYEQYF | TGTGCCAGCAGCTCGGCGCTACTGGCGGGGGACTACGAGCAGTACTTC
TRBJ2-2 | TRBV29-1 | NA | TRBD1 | CSGGQGLNTGELFF | TGCAGCGGCGGACAGGGCCTGAACACCGGGGAGCTGTTTTTT
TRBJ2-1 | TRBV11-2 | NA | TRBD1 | CASSLQGANGCNEQFF | TGTGCCAGCAGTTTACAGGGGGCCAACGGGTGCAATGAGCAGTTCTTC
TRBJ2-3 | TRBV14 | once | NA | CASSQGVATDTQYF | TGTGCCAGCAGCCAGGGGGTGGCCACAGATACGCAGTATTTT
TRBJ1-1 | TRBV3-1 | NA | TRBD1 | CASSQSTGGWTEAFF | TGTGCCAGCAGCCAATCAACAGGGGGATGGACTGAAGCTTTCTTT
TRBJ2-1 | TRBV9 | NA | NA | CASSDPGVDNYNEQFF | TGTGCCAGCAGCGACCCGGGGGTGGATAACTACAATGAGCAGTTCTTC
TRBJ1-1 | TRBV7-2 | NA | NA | CASSGGRIGAFF | TGTGCCAGCAGCGGGGGGAGGATTGGGGCTTTCTTT
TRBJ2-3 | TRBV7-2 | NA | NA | CASSLIQQARDTQYF | TGTGCCAGCAGCTTAATCCAGCAGGCCAGAGATACGCAGTATTTT
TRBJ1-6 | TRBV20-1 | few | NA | CSARDDRGYRELSPLHF | TGCAGTGCTAGAGATGATAGGGGCTACAGGGAACTATCACCCCTCCACTTT
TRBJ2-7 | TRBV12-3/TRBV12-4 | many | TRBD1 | CASSLTNDRGREQYF | TGTGCCAGCAGCCTTACCAATGACAGGGGGCGGGAGCAGTACTTC
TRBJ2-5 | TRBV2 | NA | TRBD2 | CASTGTPPGGETQYF | TGTGCCAGCACCGGGACTCCCCCCGGGGGGGAGACCCAGTACTTC
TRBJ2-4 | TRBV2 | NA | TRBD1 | CASSGTGREQYF | TGTGCCAGCTCTGGGACAGGGCGGGAGCAGTACTTC
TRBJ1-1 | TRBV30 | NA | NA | CAWSMEPRNTEAFF | TGTGCCTGGAGTATGGAGCCGAGGAACACTGAAGCTTTCTTT
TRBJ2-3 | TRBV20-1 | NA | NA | CSAREAATQYF | TGCAGTGCTAGGGAAGCTGCTACGCAGTATTTT
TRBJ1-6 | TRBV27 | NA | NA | CASSWDYNSPLHF | TGTGCCAGCAGTTGGGACTATAATTCACCCCTCCACTTT
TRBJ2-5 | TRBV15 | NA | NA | CATSRDGDGVETQYF | TGTGCCACCAGCAGAGATGGAGACGGGGTGGAGACCCAGTACTTC
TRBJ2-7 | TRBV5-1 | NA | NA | CASRALEGLAYEQYF | TGCGCCAGCAGGGCCTTGGAGGGATTAGCCTACGAGCAGTACTTC
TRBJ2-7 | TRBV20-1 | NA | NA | CSGGNSQSLRDYEQYF | TGCAGTGGCGGTAACTCTCAGTCTCTAAGGGACTACGAGCAGTACTTC
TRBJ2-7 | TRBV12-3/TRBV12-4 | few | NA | CASSFWTTNYEQYF | TGTGCCAGCAGTTTTTGGACAACTAACTACGAGCAGTACTTC
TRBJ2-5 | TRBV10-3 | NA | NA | CAISEGSPETQYF | TGTGCCATCAGTGAGGGGTCTCCAGAGACCCAGTACTTC